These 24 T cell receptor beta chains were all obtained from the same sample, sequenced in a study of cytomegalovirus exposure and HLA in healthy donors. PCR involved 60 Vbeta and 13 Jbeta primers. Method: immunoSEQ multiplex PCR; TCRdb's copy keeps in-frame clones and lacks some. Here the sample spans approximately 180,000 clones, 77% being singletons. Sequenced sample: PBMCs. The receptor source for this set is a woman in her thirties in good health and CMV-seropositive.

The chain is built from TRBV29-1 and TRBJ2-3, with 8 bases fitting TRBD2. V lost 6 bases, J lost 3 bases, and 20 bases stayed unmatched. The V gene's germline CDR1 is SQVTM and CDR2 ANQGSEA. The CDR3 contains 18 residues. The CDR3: CSVESMVAATGGTDTQYF. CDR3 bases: TGCAGCGTCGAGAGCATGGTAGCGGCCACGGGAGGGACAGATACGCAGTATTTT.

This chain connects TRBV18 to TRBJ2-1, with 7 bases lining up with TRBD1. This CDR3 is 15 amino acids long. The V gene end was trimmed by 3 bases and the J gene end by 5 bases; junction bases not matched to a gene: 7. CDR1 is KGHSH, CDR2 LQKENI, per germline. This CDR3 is CASSPRGQGDNEQFF. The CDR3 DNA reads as TGTGCCAGCTCACCGAGGGGGCAGGGCGACAATGAGCAGTTCTTC.

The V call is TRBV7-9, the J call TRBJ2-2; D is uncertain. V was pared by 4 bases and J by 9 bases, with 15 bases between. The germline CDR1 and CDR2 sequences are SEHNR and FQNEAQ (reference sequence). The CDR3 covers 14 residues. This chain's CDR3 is CASSSSALPRELFF. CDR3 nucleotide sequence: TGTGCCAGCAGCTCTAGTGCACTCCCTCGGGAGCTGTTTTTT. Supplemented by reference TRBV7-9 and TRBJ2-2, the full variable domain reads DTGVSQNPRHKITKRGQNVTFRCDPISEHNRLYWYRQTLGQGPEFLTYFQNEAQLEKSRLLSDRFSAERPKGSFSTLEIQRTEQGDSAMYLCASSSSALPRELFFGEGSRLTVL.

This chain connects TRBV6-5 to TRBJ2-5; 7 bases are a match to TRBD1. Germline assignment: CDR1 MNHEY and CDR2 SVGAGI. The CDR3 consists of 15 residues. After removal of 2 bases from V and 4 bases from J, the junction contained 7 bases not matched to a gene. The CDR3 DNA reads TGTGCCAGCAGTTACAGGGGGCAGCCGGGAGAGACCCAGTACTTC. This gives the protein CASSYRGQPGETQYF.

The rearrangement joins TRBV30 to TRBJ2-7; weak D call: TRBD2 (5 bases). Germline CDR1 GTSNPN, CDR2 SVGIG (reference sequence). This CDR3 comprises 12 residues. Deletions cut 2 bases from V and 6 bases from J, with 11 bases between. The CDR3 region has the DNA TGTGCCTGGAGTCGCGGGCTGGGCGAGCAGTACTTC. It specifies CAWSRGLGEQYF.

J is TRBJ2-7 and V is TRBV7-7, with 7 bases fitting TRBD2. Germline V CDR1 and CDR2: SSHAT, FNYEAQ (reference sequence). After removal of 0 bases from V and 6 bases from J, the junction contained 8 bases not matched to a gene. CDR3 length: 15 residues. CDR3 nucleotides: TGTGCCAGCAGCTTAGCTGGCGCGGGAGTAGGCGAGCAGTACTTC. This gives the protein CASSLAGAGVGEQYF. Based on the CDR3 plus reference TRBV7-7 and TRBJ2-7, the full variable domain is GAGVSQSPRYKVTKRGQDVTLRCDPISSHATLYWYQQALGQGPEFLTYFNYEAQPDKSGLPSDRFSAERPEGSISTLTIQRTEQRDSAMYRCASSLAGAGVGEQYFGPGTRLTVT.

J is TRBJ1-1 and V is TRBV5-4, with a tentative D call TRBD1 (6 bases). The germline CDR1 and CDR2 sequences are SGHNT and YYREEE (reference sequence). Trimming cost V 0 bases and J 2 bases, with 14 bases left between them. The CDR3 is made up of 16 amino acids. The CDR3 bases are TGTGCCAGCAGCTTGGGACAGGTGGGATTAAACACTGAAGCTTTCTTT. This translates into CASSLGQVGLNTEAFF.

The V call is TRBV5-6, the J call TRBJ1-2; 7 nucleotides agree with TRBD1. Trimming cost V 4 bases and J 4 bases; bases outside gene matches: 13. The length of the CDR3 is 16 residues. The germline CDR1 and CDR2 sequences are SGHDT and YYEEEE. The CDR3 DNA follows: TGTGCCAGCAGCCGTCCAAACGGGGACAGCCTCTATGGCTACACCTTC. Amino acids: CASSRPNGDSLYGYTF.

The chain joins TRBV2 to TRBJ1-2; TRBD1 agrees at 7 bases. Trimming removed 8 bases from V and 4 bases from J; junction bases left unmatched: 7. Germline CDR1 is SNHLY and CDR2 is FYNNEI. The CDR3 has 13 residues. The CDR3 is CASGVDRFYGYTF. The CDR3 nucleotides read TGTGCCAGCGGGGTGGACAGGTTCTATGGCTACACCTTC. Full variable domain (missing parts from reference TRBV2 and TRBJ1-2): EPEVTQTPSHQVTQMGQEVILRCVPISNHLYFYWYRQILGQKVEFLVSFYNNEISEKSEIFDDQFSVERPDGSNFTLKIRSTKLEDSAMYFCASGVDRFYGYTFGSGTRLTVV.

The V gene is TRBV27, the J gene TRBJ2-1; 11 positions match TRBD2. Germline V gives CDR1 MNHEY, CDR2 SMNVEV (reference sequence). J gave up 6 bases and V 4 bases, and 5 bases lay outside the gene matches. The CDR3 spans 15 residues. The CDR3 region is CASSYGLAGGNEQFF. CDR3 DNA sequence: TGTGCCAGCAGTTACGGCCTAGCGGGAGGCAATGAGCAGTTCTTC.

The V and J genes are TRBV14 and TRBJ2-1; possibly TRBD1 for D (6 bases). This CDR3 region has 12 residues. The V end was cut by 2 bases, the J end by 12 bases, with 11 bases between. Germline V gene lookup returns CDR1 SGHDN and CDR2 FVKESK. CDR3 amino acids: CASSQSGELQFF. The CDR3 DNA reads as TGTGCCAGCAGCCAATCAGGGGAGCTGCAGTTCTTC.

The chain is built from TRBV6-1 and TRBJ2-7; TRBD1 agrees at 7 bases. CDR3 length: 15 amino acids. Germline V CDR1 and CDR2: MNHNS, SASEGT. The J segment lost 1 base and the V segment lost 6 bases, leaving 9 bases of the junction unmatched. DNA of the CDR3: TGTGCCAGCAGCCCTCGGACAGGACGATCCTACGAGCAGTACTTC. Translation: CASSPRTGRSYEQYF.

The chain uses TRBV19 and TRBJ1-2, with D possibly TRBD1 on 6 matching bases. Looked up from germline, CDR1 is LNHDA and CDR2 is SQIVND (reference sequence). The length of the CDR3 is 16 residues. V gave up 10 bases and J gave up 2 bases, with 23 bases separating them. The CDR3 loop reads CATDKARRGKNYGYTF. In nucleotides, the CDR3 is TGTGCCACTGACAAGGCGCGCAGGGGAAAAAACTATGGCTACACCTTC. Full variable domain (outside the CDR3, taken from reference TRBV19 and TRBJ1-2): DGGITQSPKYLFRKEGQNVTLSCEQNLNHDAMYWYRQDPGQGLRLIYYSQIVNDFQKGDIAEGYSVSREKKESFPLTVTSAQKNPTAFYLCATDKARRGKNYGYTFGSGTRLTVV.

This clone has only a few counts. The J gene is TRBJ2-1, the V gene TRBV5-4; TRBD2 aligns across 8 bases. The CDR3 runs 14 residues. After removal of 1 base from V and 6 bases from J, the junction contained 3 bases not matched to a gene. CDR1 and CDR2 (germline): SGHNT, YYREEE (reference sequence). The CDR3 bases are TGTGCCAGCAGCTTGAGCGGGAGTCCCAATGAGCAGTTCTTC. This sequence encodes CASSLSGSPNEQFF.

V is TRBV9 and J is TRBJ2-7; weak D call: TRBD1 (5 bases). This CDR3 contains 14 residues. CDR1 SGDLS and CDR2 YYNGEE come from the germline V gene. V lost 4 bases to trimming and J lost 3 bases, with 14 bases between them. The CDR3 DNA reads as TGTGCCAGCAGCAAGACAGAAGCCCACTACGAGCAGTACTTC. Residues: CASSKTEAHYEQYF.

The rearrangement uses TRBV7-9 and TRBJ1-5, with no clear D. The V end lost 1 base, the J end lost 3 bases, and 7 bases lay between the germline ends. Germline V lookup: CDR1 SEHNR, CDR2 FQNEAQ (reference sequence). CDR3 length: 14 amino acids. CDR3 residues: CASSLEPPNQPQHF. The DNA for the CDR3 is TGTGCCAGCAGCTTAGAGCCTCCCAATCAGCCCCAGCATTTT.

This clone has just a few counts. This chain's CDR3 is CASSPGQAELETQYF. DNA of the CDR3: TGTGCCAGCAGCCCGGGACAGGCGGAGTTAGAGACCCAGTACTTC. V gene TRBV7-3 combines with J gene TRBJ2-5, with 8 bases aligning to TRBD1. The CDR3 runs 15 residues. The junction had 9 bases not matched to a gene; V was cut back by 5 bases and J by 4 bases. Germline values: CDR1 SGHTA, CDR2 FQGTGA.

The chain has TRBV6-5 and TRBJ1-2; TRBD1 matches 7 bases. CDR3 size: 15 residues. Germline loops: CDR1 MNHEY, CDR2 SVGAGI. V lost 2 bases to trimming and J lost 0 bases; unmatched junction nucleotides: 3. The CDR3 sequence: CASSYQGGANYGYTF. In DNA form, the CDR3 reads TGTGCCAGCAGTTACCAGGGGGGAGCTAACTATGGCTACACCTTC.

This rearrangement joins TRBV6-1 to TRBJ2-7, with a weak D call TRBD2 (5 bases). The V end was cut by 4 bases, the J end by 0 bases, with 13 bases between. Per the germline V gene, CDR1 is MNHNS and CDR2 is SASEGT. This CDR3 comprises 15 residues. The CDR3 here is CASSVERWISYEQYF. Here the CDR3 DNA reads TGTGCCAGCAGTGTTGAGCGGTGGATCTCCTACGAGCAGTACTTC.

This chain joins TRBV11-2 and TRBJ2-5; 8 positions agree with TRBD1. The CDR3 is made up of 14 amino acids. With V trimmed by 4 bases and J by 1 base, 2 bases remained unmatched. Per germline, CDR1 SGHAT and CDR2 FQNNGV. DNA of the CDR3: TGTGCCAGCAGCTGGGGACAGGTCCAAGAGACCCAGTACTTC. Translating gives CASSWGQVQETQYF.

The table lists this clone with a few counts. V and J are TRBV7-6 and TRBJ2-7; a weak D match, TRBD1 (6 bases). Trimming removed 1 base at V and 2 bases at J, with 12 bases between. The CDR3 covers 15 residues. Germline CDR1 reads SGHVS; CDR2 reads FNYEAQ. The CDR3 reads CASSLVHGQTYEQYF. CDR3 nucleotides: TGTGCCAGCAGCTTAGTCCACGGACAGACCTACGAGCAGTACTTC.

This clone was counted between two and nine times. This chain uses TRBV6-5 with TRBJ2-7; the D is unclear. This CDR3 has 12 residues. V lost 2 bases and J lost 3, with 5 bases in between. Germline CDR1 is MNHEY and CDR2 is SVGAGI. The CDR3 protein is CASSYPVYEQYF. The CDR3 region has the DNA TGTGCCAGCAGTTACCCAGTCTACGAGCAGTACTTC.

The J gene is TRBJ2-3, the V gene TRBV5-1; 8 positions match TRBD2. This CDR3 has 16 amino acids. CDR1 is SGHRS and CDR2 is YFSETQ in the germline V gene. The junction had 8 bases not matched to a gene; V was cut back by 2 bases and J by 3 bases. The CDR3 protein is CASSLISGSSTDTQYF. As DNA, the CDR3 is TGCGCCAGCAGCTTAATCAGCGGGAGTAGTACAGATACGCAGTATTTT.

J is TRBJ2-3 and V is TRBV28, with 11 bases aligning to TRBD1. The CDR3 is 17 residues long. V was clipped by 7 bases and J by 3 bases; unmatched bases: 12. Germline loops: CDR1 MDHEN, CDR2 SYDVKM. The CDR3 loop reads CASKPSGTGGDTDTQYF. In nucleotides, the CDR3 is TGTGCCAGCAAACCGTCCGGGACAGGGGGGGATACAGATACGCAGTATTTT.